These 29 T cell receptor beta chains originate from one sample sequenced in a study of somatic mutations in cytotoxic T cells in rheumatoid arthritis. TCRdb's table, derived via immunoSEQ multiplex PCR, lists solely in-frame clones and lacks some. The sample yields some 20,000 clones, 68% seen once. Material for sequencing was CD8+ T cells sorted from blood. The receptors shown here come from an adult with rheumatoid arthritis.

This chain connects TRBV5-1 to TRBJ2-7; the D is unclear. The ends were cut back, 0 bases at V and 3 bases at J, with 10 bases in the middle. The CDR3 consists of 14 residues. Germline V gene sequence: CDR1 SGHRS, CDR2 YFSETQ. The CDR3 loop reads CASSLDRINYEQYF. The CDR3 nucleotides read TGCGCCAGCAGCTTGGACAGAATAAACTACGAGCAGTACTTC.

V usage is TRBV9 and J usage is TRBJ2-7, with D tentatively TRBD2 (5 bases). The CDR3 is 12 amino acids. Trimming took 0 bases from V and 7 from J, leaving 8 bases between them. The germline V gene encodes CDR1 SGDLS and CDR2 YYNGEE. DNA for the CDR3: TGTGCCAGCAGCGTAGATGAGGGTGAGCAGTACTTC. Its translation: CASSVDEGEQYF. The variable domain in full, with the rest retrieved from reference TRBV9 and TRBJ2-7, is DSGVTQTPKHLITATGQRVTLRCSPRSGDLSVYWYQQSLDQGLQFLIQYYNGEERAKGNILERFSAQQFPDLHSELNLSSLELGDSALYFCASSVDEGEQYFGPGTRLTVT.

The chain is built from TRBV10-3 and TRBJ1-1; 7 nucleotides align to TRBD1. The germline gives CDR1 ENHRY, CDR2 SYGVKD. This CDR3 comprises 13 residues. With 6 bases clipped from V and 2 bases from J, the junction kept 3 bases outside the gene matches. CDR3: CAIRTGFNTEAFF. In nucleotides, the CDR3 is TGTGCCATCAGGACAGGGTTCAACACTGAAGCTTTCTTT.

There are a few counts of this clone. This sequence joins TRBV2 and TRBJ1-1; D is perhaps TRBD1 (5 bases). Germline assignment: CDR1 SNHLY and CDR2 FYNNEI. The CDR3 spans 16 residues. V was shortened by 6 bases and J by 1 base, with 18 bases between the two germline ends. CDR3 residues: CASSYVETAANTEAFF. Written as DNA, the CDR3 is TGTGCCAGCAGCTATGTTGAGACAGCAGCGAACACTGAAGCTTTCTTT.

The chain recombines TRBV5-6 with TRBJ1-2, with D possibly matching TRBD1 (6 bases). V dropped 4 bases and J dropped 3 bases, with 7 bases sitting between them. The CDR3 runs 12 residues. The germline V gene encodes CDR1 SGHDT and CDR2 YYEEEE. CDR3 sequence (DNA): TGTGCCAGCAGCAGGACAGACTATGGCTACACCTTC. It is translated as CASSRTDYGYTF. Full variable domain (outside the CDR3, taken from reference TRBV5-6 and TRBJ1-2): DAGVTQSPTHLIKTRGQQVTLRCSPKSGHDTVSWYQQALGQGPQFIFQYYEEEERQRGNFPDRFSGHQFPNYSSELNVNALLLGDSALYLCASSRTDYGYTFGSGTRLTVV.

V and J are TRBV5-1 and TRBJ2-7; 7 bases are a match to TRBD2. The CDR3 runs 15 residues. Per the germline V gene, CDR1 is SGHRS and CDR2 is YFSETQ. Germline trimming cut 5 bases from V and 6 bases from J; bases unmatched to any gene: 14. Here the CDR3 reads CASRTGEGTRGEQYF. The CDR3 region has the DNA TGCGCCAGCAGAACGGGGGAGGGGACTCGGGGCGAGCAGTACTTC.

The CDR3 coding sequence is TGCGCCAGCAGCCAAGACGAAGAGACTAATGAGCAGTTCTTC. Amino acid sequence: CASSQDEETNEQFF. The genes are TRBV4-1 and TRBJ2-1, with D uncertain. The germline V gene has CDR1 MGHRA and CDR2 YSYEKL. The CDR3 sequence is 14 residues long. The V and J ends lost 0 bases and 7 bases respectively, with 10 bases between them.

The CDR3 spells CASSLISGALDNEQFF. CDR3 in DNA: TGCGCCAGCAGCTTGATTAGCGGGGCCCTCGACAATGAGCAGTTCTTC. The chain carries TRBV5-1 and TRBJ2-1, with 8 bases lining up with TRBD2. V trimming: 1 base; J trimming: 5 bases; junction bases outside the gene matches: 8. The germline gives CDR1 SGHRS, CDR2 YFSETQ. The CDR3 has 16 amino acids. Complete variable domain (other parts from reference TRBV5-1 and TRBJ2-1): KAGVTQTPRYLIKTRGQQVTLSCSPISGHRSVSWYQQTPGQGLQFLFEYFSETQRNKGNFPGRFSGRQFSNSRSEMNVSTLELGDSALYLCASSLISGALDNEQFFGPGTRLTVL.

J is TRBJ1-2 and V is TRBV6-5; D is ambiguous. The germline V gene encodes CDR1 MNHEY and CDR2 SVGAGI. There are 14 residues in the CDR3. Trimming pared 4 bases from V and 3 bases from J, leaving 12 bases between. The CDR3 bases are TGTGCCAGCAGTTCCGACGCCCGGGACTATGGCTACACCTTC. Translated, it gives CASSSDARDYGYTF.

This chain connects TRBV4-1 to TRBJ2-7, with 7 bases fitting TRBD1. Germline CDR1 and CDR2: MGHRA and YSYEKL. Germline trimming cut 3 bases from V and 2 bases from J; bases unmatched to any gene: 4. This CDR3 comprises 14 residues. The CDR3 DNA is TGCGCCAGCAGCCAGGGGACAGTCCCCTACGAGCAGTACTTC. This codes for CASSQGTVPYEQYF.

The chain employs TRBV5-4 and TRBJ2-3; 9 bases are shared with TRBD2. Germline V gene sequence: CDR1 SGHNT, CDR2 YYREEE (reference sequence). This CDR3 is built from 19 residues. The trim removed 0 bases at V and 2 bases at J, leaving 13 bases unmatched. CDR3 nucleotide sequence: TGTGCCAGCAGCTTGGATGTAGGGCGGGGGGGCCGGTCCACAGATACGCAGTATTTT. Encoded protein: CASSLDVGRGGRSTDTQYF.

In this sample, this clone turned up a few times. The CDR3 DNA reads TGCGCCAGCAGTGAGAGCAGAAATCAGCCCCAGCATTTT. Its protein is CASSESRNQPQHF. The rearrangement uses TRBV10-2 and TRBJ1-5; D call uncertain. V was trimmed by 2 bases and J by 4 bases, leaving 6 bases between them. Germline-derived CDR1 and CDR2 are WSHSY and SAAADI. The CDR3 length is 13 residues.

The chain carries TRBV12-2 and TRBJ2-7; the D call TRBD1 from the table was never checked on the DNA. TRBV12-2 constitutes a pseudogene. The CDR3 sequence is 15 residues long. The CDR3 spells CASLPVGDRGFEQYF. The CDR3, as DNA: TGTGCAAGTCTTCCGGTGGGGGACAGGGGTTTCGAGCAGTACTTC.

The CDR3 sequence: CASEQGPFNEKLFF. CDR3 DNA: TGTGCCTCGGAACAGGGTCCATTTAATGAAAAACTGTTTTTT. The rearrangement uses TRBV30 and TRBJ1-4, with D perhaps TRBD1 (6 bases). Trimming took off 7 bases at V and 4 bases at J, with 16 bases between the two ends. The CDR3 contains 14 residues. Per germline, CDR1 GTSNPN and CDR2 SVGIG (reference sequence).

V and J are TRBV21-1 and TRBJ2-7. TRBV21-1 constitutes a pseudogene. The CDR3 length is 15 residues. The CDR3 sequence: CASSKALSLSYEQYF. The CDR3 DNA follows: TGTGCCAGCAGCAAAGCGCTTTCCCTTTCCTACGAGCAGTACTTC.

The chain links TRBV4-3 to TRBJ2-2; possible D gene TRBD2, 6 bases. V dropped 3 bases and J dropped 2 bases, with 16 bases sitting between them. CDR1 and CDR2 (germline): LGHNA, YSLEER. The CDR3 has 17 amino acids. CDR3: CASSQFSGTDNTGELFF. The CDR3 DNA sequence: TGCGCCAGCAGCCAGTTTTCCGGGACTGATAACACCGGGGAGCTGTTTTTT.

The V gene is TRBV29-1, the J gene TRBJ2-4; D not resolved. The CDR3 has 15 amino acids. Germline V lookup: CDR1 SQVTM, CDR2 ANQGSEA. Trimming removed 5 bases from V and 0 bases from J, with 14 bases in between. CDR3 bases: TGCAGCGTTCTCGGCAGGTCCCTAGCCAAAAACATTCAGTACTTC. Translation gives CSVLGRSLAKNIQYF. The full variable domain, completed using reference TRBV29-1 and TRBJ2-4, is SAVISQKPSRDICQRGTSLTIQCQVDSQVTMMFWYRQQPGQSLTLIATANQGSEATYESGFVIDKFPISRPNLTFSTLTVSNMSPEDSSIYLCSVLGRSLAKNIQYFGAGTRLSVL.

CDR3 sequence reads: CASSNSRYGELFF. Written as DNA, the CDR3 is TGTGCCAGCAGTAATTCCCGGTACGGGGAGCTGTTTTTT. The V call is TRBV6-5, the J call TRBJ2-2, with D uncertain. The CDR3 totals 13 residues. CDR1 MNHEY and CDR2 SVGAGI come from the germline V gene. V shed 5 bases and J shed 7 bases, with 11 bases lying between them.

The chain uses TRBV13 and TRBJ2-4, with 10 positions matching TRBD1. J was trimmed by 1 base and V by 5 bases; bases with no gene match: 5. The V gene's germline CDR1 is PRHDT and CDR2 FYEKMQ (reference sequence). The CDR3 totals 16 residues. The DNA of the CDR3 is TGTGCCAGCAGCACCCCGGGACAGGGGGCCAAAAACATTCAGTACTTC. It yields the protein CASSTPGQGAKNIQYF.

The chain's CDR3 is CASSSGQGVLGLFF. As DNA, the CDR3 is TGTGCCAGCAGCTCGGGACAGGGGGTGTTGGGACTGTTTTTT. V is TRBV6-5 and J is TRBJ1-4, with 11 bases fitting TRBD1. V was clipped by 6 bases and J by 13 bases; unmatched bases: 10. Germline V gene data show CDR1 as MNHEY and CDR2 as SVGAGI. The length of the CDR3 is 14 residues.

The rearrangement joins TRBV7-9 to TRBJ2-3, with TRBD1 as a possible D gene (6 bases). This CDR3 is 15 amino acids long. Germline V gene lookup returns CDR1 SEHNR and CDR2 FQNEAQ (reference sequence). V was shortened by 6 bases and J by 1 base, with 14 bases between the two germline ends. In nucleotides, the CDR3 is TGTGCCAGCAGGAGGCCGGGACACCGCACAGATACGCAGTATTTT. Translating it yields CASRRPGHRTDTQYF.

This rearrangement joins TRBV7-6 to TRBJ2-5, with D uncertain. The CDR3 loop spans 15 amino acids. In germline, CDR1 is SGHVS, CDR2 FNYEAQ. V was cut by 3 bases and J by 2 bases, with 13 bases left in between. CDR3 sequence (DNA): TGTGCCAGCAGCTTGGAAGTTTTTTCACAAGAGACCCAGTACTTC. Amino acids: CASSLEVFSQETQYF. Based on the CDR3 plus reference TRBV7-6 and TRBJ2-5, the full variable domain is GAGVSQSPRYKVTKRGQDVALRCDPISGHVSLYWYRQALGQGPEFLTYFNYEAQQDKSGLPNDRFSAERPEGSISTLTIQRTEQRDSAMYRCASSLEVFSQETQYFGPGTRLLVL.

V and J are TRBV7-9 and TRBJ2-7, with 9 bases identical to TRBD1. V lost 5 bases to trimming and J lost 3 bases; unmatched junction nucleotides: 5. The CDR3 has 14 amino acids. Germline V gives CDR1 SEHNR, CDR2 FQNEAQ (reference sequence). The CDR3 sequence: CASSPPGQGYEQYF. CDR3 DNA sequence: TGTGCCAGCAGCCCCCCGGGACAGGGCTACGAGCAGTACTTC.

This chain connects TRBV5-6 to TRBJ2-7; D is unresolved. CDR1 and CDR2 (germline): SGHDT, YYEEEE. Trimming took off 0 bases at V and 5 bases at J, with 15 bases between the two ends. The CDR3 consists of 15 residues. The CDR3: CASSLAGAPLHEQYF. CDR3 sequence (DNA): TGTGCCAGCAGCTTGGCAGGTGCGCCCCTTCACGAGCAGTACTTC.

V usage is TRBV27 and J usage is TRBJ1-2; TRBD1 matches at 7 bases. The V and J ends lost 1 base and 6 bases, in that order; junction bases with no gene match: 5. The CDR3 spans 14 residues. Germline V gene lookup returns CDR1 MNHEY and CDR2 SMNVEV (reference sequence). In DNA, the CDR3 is TGTGCCAGCAGTTTATACAGGGGTGGGAATGGCTACACCTTC. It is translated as CASSLYRGGNGYTF.

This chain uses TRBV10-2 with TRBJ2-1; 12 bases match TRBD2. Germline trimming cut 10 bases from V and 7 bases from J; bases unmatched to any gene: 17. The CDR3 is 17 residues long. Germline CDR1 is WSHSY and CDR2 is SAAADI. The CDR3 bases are TGCGCCACTTTACTAGCGGGGGGCTCCGCTTTCAGGAATGAGCAGTTCTTC. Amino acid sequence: CATLLAGGSAFRNEQFF.

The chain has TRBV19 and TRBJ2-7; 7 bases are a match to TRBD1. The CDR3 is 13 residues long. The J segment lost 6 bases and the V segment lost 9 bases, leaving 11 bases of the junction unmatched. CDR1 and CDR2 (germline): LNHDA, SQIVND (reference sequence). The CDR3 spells CASSGTVSSEQYF. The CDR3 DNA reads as TGTGCCAGCTCCGGGACAGTCTCTTCCGAGCAGTACTTC.

CDR3: CASSLTGTGQPQHF. The CDR3 DNA sequence: TGTGCCAGCAGTCTTACAGGGACAGGACAGCCCCAGCATTTT. This chain joins TRBV6-1 and TRBJ1-5, with TRBD1 matching 8 bases. With 5 bases clipped from V and 7 bases from J, the junction kept 7 bases outside the gene matches. This CDR3 comprises 14 residues. CDR1 is MNHNS, CDR2 SASEGT, per germline.

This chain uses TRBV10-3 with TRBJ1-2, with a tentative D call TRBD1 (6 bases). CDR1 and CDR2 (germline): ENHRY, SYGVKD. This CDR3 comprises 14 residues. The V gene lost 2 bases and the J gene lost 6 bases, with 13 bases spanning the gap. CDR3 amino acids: CAISEVQGFDGYTF. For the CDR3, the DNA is TGTGCCATCAGTGAGGTACAGGGCTTCGATGGCTACACCTTC.